This T cell receptor beta chain was captured in a study of cytomegalovirus exposure and HLA in healthy donors. General study findings and limits: A further, later analysis showed that HLA-associated TCR beta chains (compared with equally common others) were more clonally expanded. As was reported, the HLA-A and HLA-B alleles of most subjects were accurately predicted from TCR beta sequences. Earlier analysis looked at TCR beta V segments, and most were productive about 90% or about 30% of the time.

The PCR made use of 60 Vbeta and 13 Jbeta primers. Measured with immunoSEQ multiplex PCR; TCRdb has only the in-frame clones, and not every one. The data contain 150,000 to 200,000 clones, around three quarters of them singletons. Germline V gene data show CDR1 as MNHNS and CDR2 as SASEGT. This CDR3 is 13 amino acids long. V lost 5 bases, J lost 6 bases, and 14 bases lay in between. Concerning this clone: Its specificity is not known.

The material sequenced was PBMCs. The source is a man in his forties or fifties in good health and CMV-seronegative. The chain joins TRBV6-1 to TRBJ2-7; perhaps TRBD1 as D (6 bases). CDR3 loop: CASSLTRGGEQYV. Written as DNA, the CDR3 is TGTGCCAGCAGTTTAACCCGAGGGGGCGAGCAGTACGTC.